These 3 T cell receptor beta chains came from one sample sequenced in a study of CD8+CD57+ T cells in acquired aplastic anemia. Genomic DNA served as template for TCR beta VDJ and CDR3 profiling. Each CDR3 protein is one row after TCRdb ran MiXCR on the reads. The top ten hold over 6.5% of the sample, which has some 130,000 distinct CDR3 sequences, 40% to 45% seen once. Sample: sorted CD4+, CD8+, or CD8+CD57+ T cells (not recorded which) from PBMCs. The receptors stem from a human donor in good health, serving as a control.

The rearrangement joins TRBV5-1 to TRBJ1-4, with D uncertain. The germline V and J ends were trimmed by 0 bases and 8 bases, with 14 bases remaining between them. This CDR3 is built from 15 residues. Germline lookup yields CDR1 SGHRS and CDR2 YFSETQ. The CDR3 nucleotides read TGCGCCAGCAGCTTGGAGGTGGGTGAGGGAGAAAAACTGTTTTTT. This gives the protein CASSLEVGEGEKLFF.

A few counts support this clonotype. The chain couples TRBV25-1 to TRBJ2-7, with no clear D. Germline V gene data show CDR1 as MGHDK and CDR2 as SYGVNS. V gave up 3 bases and J gave up 3 bases, with 6 bases separating them. This CDR3 has 12 residues. CDR3 amino acids: CASSDGHYEQYF. The CDR3 nucleotides read TGTGCCAGCAGTGATGGGCACTACGAGCAGTACTTC.

As concerns this clonotype: A read error may be the cause here, since a much bigger clone is one base away. J is TRBJ1-5 and V is TRBV2; 7 bases are shared with TRBD1. This CDR3 has 15 amino acids. Trimming at V came to 6 bases and at J to 1 base, leaving 6 bases not matched to a gene. Germline-derived CDR1 and CDR2 are SNHLY and FYNNEI. The CDR3 DNA is TGTGCCAGCAGGCCGTCCAGGGGGAGCAATCAGCCCCAGCATTTT. Protein product: CASRPSRGSNQPQHF.